This entry lists 26 T cell receptor beta chains sequenced from one sample in a study of T cells in Graves' hyperthyroidism and ophthalmopathy. The TCR beta CDR3 regions underwent amplification using RNA transcripts as the source. First-round RT-PCR targeting the TCR CDR3 was performed with the HTBI primer set. Each CDR3 protein is one row after TCRdb ran MiXCR on the multiplex PCR reads. The data contain about 640,000 distinct CDR3 sequences, around 20% of them singletons. What was sequenced was blood. The origin of the receptors is a man aged 25 to 40 with Graves' ophthalmopathy.

The chain recombines TRBV9 with TRBJ1-2; D remains unclear. V dropped 0 bases and J dropped 2 bases, with 8 bases sitting between them. There are 14 residues in the CDR3. Per germline, CDR1 SGDLS and CDR2 YYNGEE. Written as DNA, the CDR3 is TGTGCCAGCAGCGTAGACGAGGCGAACTATGGCTACACCTTC. Its translation: CASSVDEANYGYTF.

This clonotype showed up just a few times. This chain uses TRBV11-1 with TRBJ1-1; D might be TRBD1 (5 bases). The CDR3 spans 14 residues. Trimming left V 5 bases short and J 2 bases short, with 12 bases between. The germline CDR1 and CDR2 sequences are SGHAT and FQDESV (reference sequence). The CDR3 DNA sequence: TGTGCCAGCAGCAAGACAGACTCAAACACTGAAGCTTTCTTT. Translated: CASSKTDSNTEAFF.

This chain uses TRBV20-1 with TRBJ1-1, with a possible D match to TRBD1 (6 bases). The CDR3 consists of 14 residues. Germline CDR1 is DFQATT and CDR2 is SNEGSKA (reference sequence). Deletions cut 3 bases from V and 6 bases from J, with 17 bases between. The CDR3 nucleotides read TGCAGTGCTAGTATTAATCAGGGGCTCGCTGAAGCTTTCTTT. Translation: CSASINQGLAEAFF.

About this clonotype itself: This may arise from a read error, as a much more abundant clone is one base away. This sequence joins TRBV20-1 and TRBJ2-7, with 11 nucleotides matching TRBD2. This CDR3 has 14 amino acids. Germline V gene lookup returns CDR1 DFQATT and CDR2 SNEGSKA (reference sequence). V lost 5 bases and J lost 4; bases outside the gene matches: 7. CDR3 residues: CSAGAGTSGYEQYF. The CDR3 region has the DNA TGCAGTGCTGGGGCCGGGACTAGCGGATACGAGCAGTACTTC.

The chain joins TRBV2 to TRBJ2-1; D remains unclear. CDR1 is SNHLY and CDR2 is FYNNEI in the germline V gene. The V end lost 10 bases, the J end lost 12 bases, and 13 bases lay between the germline ends. The CDR3 consists of 10 residues. DNA for the CDR3: TGTGCCAACGACGGCCATGGGCAGTTCTTC. This gives the protein CANDGHGQFF.

This clonotype turned up a few times. This CDR3 reads CASSVRFEKLFF. The CDR3 coding sequence is TGTGCCAGCAGTGTTAGATTCGAAAAACTGTTTTTT. The V and J genes are TRBV6-2 or TRBV6-3 and TRBJ1-4; D unresolved. Germline V lookup: CDR1 MNHEY, CDR2 SVGEGT. Trimming stripped 5 bases from V and 8 bases from J, with 9 bases between. The CDR3 is 12 amino acids.

The V gene is TRBV6-4, the J gene TRBJ2-2, with 12 positions matching TRBD2. The junction had 6 bases not matched to a gene; V was cut back by 6 bases and J by 1 base. CDR3 length equals 17 residues. Looked up from germline, CDR1 is MRHNA and CDR2 is SNTAGT. CDR3 region: CASSLTSGRMNTGELFF. The CDR3 DNA follows: TGTGCCAGCAGCTTAACTAGCGGGAGGATGAACACCGGGGAGCTGTTTTTT.

This clonotype was seen repeatedly, ten times or more. The chain has TRBV3-1 and TRBJ2-5; D may be TRBD2 (5 bases). The CDR3 length is 14 residues. V shed 1 base and J shed 5 bases, with 11 bases lying between them. Germline V gene sequence: CDR1 LGHDT, CDR2 YNNKEL (reference sequence). The CDR3 DNA reads as TGTGCCAGCAGCCAAGGCTCGGGGTCGGAGACCCAGTACTTC. This codes for CASSQGSGSETQYF.

This rearrangement joins TRBV6-2 or TRBV6-3 to TRBJ1-5, with TRBD1 identical over 8 bases. The germline gives CDR1 MNHEY, CDR2 SVGEGT. CDR3 length equals 14 residues. V was clipped by 7 bases and J by 1 base; unmatched bases: 3. The CDR3 coding sequence is TGTGCCAGCAATCGACAGGGGAGCAATCAGCCCCAGCATTTT. Translation gives CASNRQGSNQPQHF.

This clonotype occurred many times. The CDR3 DNA reads as TGTGCCAGCAGCTTATTTTTCACAGATACGCAGTATTTT. This codes for CASSLFFTDTQYF. The chain links TRBV11-3 to TRBJ2-3; D is undetermined. Between the trimmed V and J ends, which lost 2 bases and 2 bases, there was a span of 5 bases. The V gene's germline CDR1 is SGHNT and CDR2 YENEEA. The CDR3 is 13 amino acids.

This clonotype occurred many times. The chain combines TRBV28 with TRBJ2-7, with 9 positions matching TRBD1. Germline V lookup: CDR1 MDHEN, CDR2 SYDVKM. The CDR3 contains 15 residues. J was trimmed by 3 bases and V by 3 bases; bases with no gene match: 6. Here the CDR3 DNA reads TGTGCCAGCAGTTTTGGACAGGGGAACGACTACGAGCAGTACTTC. Translation: CASSFGQGNDYEQYF.

There are a few counts of this clonotype. V usage is TRBV6-1 and J usage is TRBJ2-1, with TRBD2 identical over 12 bases. The ends lost 6 bases at V and 12 bases at J; junction bases unmatched: 12. Germline loops: CDR1 MNHNS, CDR2 SASEGT. This CDR3 has 15 amino acids. The DNA for the CDR3 is TGTGCCAGCAGACCGACTAGCGGGAGATGGGCGTGGCAGTTCTTC. This sequence encodes CASRPTSGRWAWQFF.

This clonotype has more than one count but fewer than ten. The CDR3 reads CSATVPSGSSDTQYF. DNA of the CDR3: TGCAGTGCTACCGTTCCTAGCGGGAGTTCAGATACGCAGTATTTT. The chain recombines TRBV20-1 with TRBJ2-3, with 10 bases lining up with TRBD2. V gave up 4 bases and J gave up 4 bases; unmatched junction bases: 8. This CDR3 contains 15 residues. Germline V gene sequence: CDR1 DFQATT, CDR2 SNEGSKA (reference sequence).

The chain uses TRBV4-1 and TRBJ2-4, with a possible D match to TRBD1 (5 bases). The CDR3 loop spans 16 amino acids. Trimming shortened V by 3 bases and J by 0 bases, and 12 bases separated the two germline ends. CDR1 MGHRA and CDR2 YSYEKL come from the germline V gene. The CDR3 coding sequence is TGCGCCAGCAGCCAGGGGCCGACGGGAGCCAAAAACATTCAGTACTTC. Translating it yields CASSQGPTGAKNIQYF.

CDR3: CASSLEGRGVAKNIQYF. The CDR3, as DNA: TGTGCCAGCAGCTTAGAGGGTCGGGGAGTGGCCAAAAACATTCAGTACTTC. This sequence joins TRBV7-2 and TRBJ2-4, with a possible D match to TRBD2 (5 bases). The germline V and J ends were trimmed by 1 base and 1 base, with 14 bases remaining between them. Germline CDR1 SGHTA, CDR2 FQGNSA. The CDR3 extends over 17 amino acids.

This clonotype was recorded at least ten times. This sequence joins TRBV27 and TRBJ1-5; D uncertain. Germline V lookup: CDR1 MNHEY, CDR2 SMNVEV (reference sequence). V was cut by 5 bases and J by 7 bases, with 15 bases left in between. The CDR3 covers 14 residues. The CDR3 sequence is CASSPLTGVQPQHF. CDR3 in DNA: TGTGCCAGCAGTCCTCTTACGGGAGTACAGCCCCAGCATTTT.

This clonotype showed up just a few times. The rearrangement joins TRBV5-8 to TRBJ1-5; the D is unclear. The CDR3 consists of 18 residues. V was pared by 2 bases and J by 0 bases, with 18 bases between. Germline lookup yields CDR1 SGHTS and CDR2 YDEGEE. For the CDR3, the DNA is TGTGCCAGCAGCTTAGATCTACCGGCCCGGCTTAGCAATCAGCCCCAGCATTTT. Translation gives CASSLDLPARLSNQPQHF.

The J gene is TRBJ2-7, the V gene TRBV30; the D gene is possibly TRBD2 (5 bases). Germline-derived CDR1 and CDR2 are GTSNPN and SVGIG (reference sequence). Trimming took 6 bases from V and 5 from J, leaving 17 bases between them. CDR3 length: 13 amino acids. DNA of the CDR3: TGTGCCTGCCTCATTCGGGGTTTCCACGAGCAGTACTTC. Its protein product is CACLIRGFHEQYF.

This clonotype was observed many times. The chain links TRBV20-1 to TRBJ1-1; D ambiguous. The length of the CDR3 is 11 residues. Germline assignment: CDR1 DFQATT and CDR2 SNEGSKA (reference sequence). With 1 base removed from V and 11 bases from J, the gap between germline ends came to 11 bases. CDR3 sequence (DNA): TGCAGTGCTAGAGTGGGTCCGGAGGCTTTCTTT. Translation: CSARVGPEAFF.

This clonotype was seen a handful of times. This chain joins TRBV4-2 and TRBJ2-1; D is perhaps TRBD1 (5 bases). The CDR3 runs to 14 residues. V was cut by 5 bases and J by 4 bases, with 12 bases left in between. The germline CDR1 and CDR2 sequences are LGHNA and YNFKEQ. The CDR3 DNA follows: TGTGCCAGCAGCTTGACGACAGTATACAATGAGCAGTTCTTC. Translating it yields CASSLTTVYNEQFF.

This clonotype appeared many times. This chain links TRBV11-2 with TRBJ2-5, with 9 bases lining up with TRBD2. Germline V gene data show CDR1 as SGHAT and CDR2 as FQNNGV. With 1 base clipped from V and 2 bases from J, the junction kept 8 bases outside the gene matches. This CDR3 region has 17 residues. The CDR3 sequence is CASSLGGAREGQETQYF. The CDR3 DNA follows: TGTGCCAGCAGCTTAGGTGGAGCGCGGGAGGGACAAGAGACCCAGTACTTC.

There are a few counts of this clonotype. CDR3 in DNA: TGTGCCAGCAGCTCGAAAGCTAACATTCAGTACTTC. As protein: CASSSKANIQYF. The chain recombines TRBV7-3 with TRBJ2-4, with D unclear. The CDR3 spans 12 residues. V lost 4 bases, J lost 7 bases, and 8 bases lay in between. Germline V gene lookup returns CDR1 SGHTA and CDR2 FQGTGA.

This chain uses TRBV6-2 or TRBV6-3 with TRBJ2-1; D ambiguous. The CDR3 has 14 residues. Trimming took off 5 bases at V and 4 bases at J, with 12 bases between the two ends. In germline, CDR1 is MNHEY, CDR2 SVGEGT. The CDR3 protein is CASSGPSAYNEQFF. The CDR3 DNA follows: TGTGCCAGCAGTGGGCCGTCAGCTTACAATGAGCAGTTCTTC.

This clonotype occurred many times. The chain has TRBV7-3 and TRBJ1-1; D might be TRBD1 (6 bases). The V and J ends lost 2 bases and 6 bases respectively, with 10 bases between them. CDR3 length: 13 residues. Germline V CDR1 and CDR2: SGHTA, FQGTGA. This chain's CDR3 is CASSLGGGAEAFF. CDR3 sequence (DNA): TGTGCCAGCAGCTTAGGAGGGGGGGCTGAAGCTTTCTTT. Complete variable domain (other parts from reference TRBV7-3 and TRBJ1-1): GAGVSQTPSNKVTEKGKYVELRCDPISGHTALYWYRQSLGQGPEFLIYFQGTGAADDSGLPNDRFFAVRPEGSVSTLKIQRTERGDSAVYLCASSLGGGAEAFFGQGTRLTVV.

V usage is TRBV28 and J usage is TRBJ1-2; no reliable D call. The CDR3 runs 15 residues. Germline CDR1 is MDHEN and CDR2 is SYDVKM. Trimming cost V 6 bases and J 2 bases, with 16 bases left between them. CDR3 nucleotides: TGTGCCAGCAGCGCGAAACACAGCCGGAACTATGGCTACACCTTC. Translation: CASSAKHSRNYGYTF.

This clonotype has more than one count but fewer than ten. The germline gene is not matched at one end of the junction; a read error may be the cause. The chain links TRBV6-1 to TRBJ2-3, with 12 bases fitting TRBD2. The CDR3 has 16 amino acids. CDR1 and CDR2 (germline): MNHNS, SASEGT. For the CDR3, the DNA is TGTGCCTGCAGTCAATCACTAGCGGGAGGAAGAGATACGCAGTATTTT. Translation: CACSQSLAGGRDTQYF.